What follows are 17 T cell receptor beta chains derived from one specimen sequenced in a study of blood T cell repertoires in COVID-19. Clones were read by immunoSEQ multiplex PCR, and TCRdb kept only the in-frame ones, dropping some. The top ten hold approximately 12% of the sample, which has 250,000 to 350,000 clones, about 88% seen once. Sequenced input: peripheral blood. The receptors originated from a woman aged 60-70 years with acute or convalescent COVID-19.

The chain joins TRBV2 to TRBJ2-5; TRBD2 matches 10 bases. Germline V CDR1 and CDR2: SNHLY, FYNNEI. V dropped 6 bases and J dropped 1; count of bases not matched to a gene: 2. The CDR3 length is 14 residues. CDR3 nucleotides: TGTGCCAGCAGAGGACTAGCGGCCCAAGAGACCCAGTACTTC. This translates into CASRGLAAQETQYF.

V gene TRBV2 combines with J gene TRBJ2-7, with D perhaps matching TRBD1 (6 bases). CDR3 length: 14 residues. The germline V gene encodes CDR1 SNHLY and CDR2 FYNNEI. Trimming pared 4 bases from V and 4 bases from J, leaving 14 bases between. The CDR3 here is CASSGDGGVYEQYF. CDR3 DNA sequence: TGTGCCAGCAGTGGAGATGGGGGCGTGTACGAGCAGTACTTC.

The chain uses TRBV27 and TRBJ2-3; perhaps TRBD1 as D (6 bases). Trimming pared 3 bases from V and 3 bases from J, leaving 16 bases between. The CDR3 totals 16 residues. Germline values: CDR1 MNHEY, CDR2 SMNVEV (reference sequence). This chain's CDR3 is CASSFGGSGKTDTQYF. The DNA for the CDR3 is TGTGCCAGCAGTTTTGGGGGCTCAGGGAAAACAGATACGCAGTATTTT.

The chain has TRBV7-3 and TRBJ1-2, with 9 bases lining up with TRBD1. V gave up 5 bases and J gave up 8 bases; unmatched junction bases: 15. The CDR3 length is 16 residues. Germline values: CDR1 SGHTA, CDR2 FQGTGA. The CDR3 loop reads CASSKTGGIFDSGYTF. The CDR3 DNA reads as TGTGCCAGCAGCAAAACAGGGGGCATATTTGATTCGGGCTACACCTTC.

This chain joins TRBV24-1 and TRBJ2-1; tentative D call: TRBD2 (6 bases). Germline-derived CDR1 and CDR2 are KGHDR and SFDVKD. CDR3 length equals 16 residues. The ends were cut back, 4 bases at V and 0 bases at J, with 12 bases in the middle. The CDR3 spells CATSDPGLSSYNEQFF. CDR3 coding DNA: TGTGCCACCAGTGACCCCGGACTAAGCTCCTACAATGAGCAGTTCTTC.

The V call is TRBV28, the J call TRBJ1-1, with D uncertain. V lost 5 bases and J lost 3, with 7 bases in between. This CDR3 spans 12 amino acids. Germline CDR1 is MDHEN and CDR2 is SYDVKM. The CDR3 DNA is TGTGCCAGCAGTCTCGAGCACACTGAAGCTTTCTTT. This codes for CASSLEHTEAFF.

The CDR3 nucleotides read TGTGCCAGCAGCTTAGACCGGGGGACGGGTAATCTAGCCAAAAACATTCAGTACTTC. Translation: CASSLDRGTGNLAKNIQYF. The chain couples TRBV11-2 to TRBJ2-4; weak D call: TRBD2 (6 bases). Germline-derived CDR1 and CDR2 are SGHAT and FQNNGV. Trimming left V 0 bases short and J 0 bases short, with 18 bases between. This CDR3 has 19 residues.

The chain has TRBV3-1 (or the pseudogene TRBV3-2) and TRBJ2-1; the D is unclear. The CDR3 is made up of 14 amino acids. CDR1 and CDR2 from the germline V gene are LGHDT and YNNKEL (reference sequence). Trimming pared 0 bases from V and 5 bases from J, leaving 8 bases between. The DNA of the CDR3 is TGTGCCAGCAGCCAAGATTCCGTAAACAATGAGCAGTTCTTC. Translated: CASSQDSVNNEQFF.

CDR3 nucleotides: TGTGCCAGCAGCTTAGGCAACAGGGGGCTCACAGATACGCAGTATTTT. Protein: CASSLGNRGLTDTQYF. The V and J genes are TRBV11-2 and TRBJ2-3; 9 bases are a match to TRBD1. Trimming cost V 1 base and J 2 bases; bases outside gene matches: 4. The CDR3 extends over 16 amino acids. Germline V gives CDR1 SGHAT, CDR2 FQNNGV.

This chain joins TRBV24-1 and TRBJ1-2, with 8 bases matching TRBD1. V was clipped by 3 bases and J by 7 bases; unmatched bases: 6. CDR1 and CDR2 from the germline V gene are KGHDR and SFDVKD. CDR3 length equals 14 residues. This CDR3 is CATSDPWTGSGYTF. The DNA for the CDR3 is TGTGCCACCAGTGATCCCTGGACAGGGAGTGGCTACACCTTC.

This clone was recorded only once. This chain joins TRBV6-5 and TRBJ1-2; weak D call: TRBD1 (5 bases). The CDR3 spans 14 residues. Germline V gene sequence: CDR1 MNHEY, CDR2 SVGAGI. V was cut by 6 bases and J by 5 bases, with 16 bases left in between. CDR3 residues: CASRPSGRGYGYTF. The CDR3 coding sequence is TGTGCCAGCAGACCATCCGGGAGGGGTTATGGCTACACCTTC.

V and J are TRBV19 and TRBJ1-5; the match to TRBD1 covers 7 bases. The CDR3 contains 16 residues. Germline V gene sequence: CDR1 LNHDA, CDR2 SQIVND (reference sequence). V dropped 5 bases and J dropped 1; count of bases not matched to a gene: 8. The CDR3 DNA follows: TGTGCCAGTAGTCCGAGGACAGGATCCAGCAATCAGCCCCAGCATTTT. Encoded protein: CASSPRTGSSNQPQHF.

The chain employs TRBV5-1 and TRBJ2-1; tentative D call: TRBD1 (6 bases). From germline, CDR1 is SGHRS and CDR2 YFSETQ. V gave up 0 bases and J gave up 4 bases, with 11 bases separating them. This CDR3 has 15 residues. The CDR3 protein is CASSLGDIPYNEQFF. CDR3 coding DNA: TGCGCCAGCAGCTTGGGGGACATACCTTACAATGAGCAGTTCTTC.

This clone was seen a handful of times. V usage is TRBV7-9 and J usage is TRBJ2-7, with 13 positions matching TRBD2. The J segment lost 2 bases and the V segment lost 4 bases, leaving 8 bases of the junction unmatched. The CDR3 extends over 17 amino acids. Germline V CDR1 and CDR2: SEHNR, FQNEAQ (reference sequence). The CDR3 nucleotides read TGTGCCAGCAGCTCTAGCTCTGGGACTAGCGGGACCTACGAGCAGTACTTC. Protein product: CASSSSSGTSGTYEQYF.

The genes are TRBV2 and TRBJ2-3; 7 nucleotides agree with TRBD2. The V and J ends lost 10 bases and 4 bases, in that order; junction bases with no gene match: 11. Germline CDR1 reads SNHLY; CDR2 reads FYNNEI. The CDR3 totals 14 residues. CDR3 in DNA: TGTGCCAACCGACTAGCAGAGTGGGCAGATACGCAGTATTTT. It specifies CANRLAEWADTQYF.

The J gene is TRBJ1-5, the V gene TRBV28; 10 bases align to TRBD1. The V gene end was trimmed by 4 bases and the J gene end by 2 bases; junction bases not matched to a gene: 8. There are 17 residues in the CDR3. Germline-derived CDR1 and CDR2 are MDHEN and SYDVKM. CDR3 coding DNA: TGTGCCAGCAGTTCCAGGACAGGGGGTATTGGCAATCAGCCCCAGCATTTT. Encoded protein: CASSSRTGGIGNQPQHF.

The chain employs TRBV27 and TRBJ1-6; TRBD1 matches 8 bases. Germline V gene sequence: CDR1 MNHEY, CDR2 SMNVEV (reference sequence). Trimming at V came to 3 bases and at J to 7 bases, leaving 14 bases not matched to a gene. CDR3 size: 18 residues. As DNA, the CDR3 is TGTGCCAGCAGTTTGAGGGGGCCGACAGGGGCGCAGAATTCACCCCTCCACTTT. The encoded protein is CASSLRGPTGAQNSPLHF.